The 18 T cell receptor beta chains given below trace back to one sample, sequenced in a study of T cells in localized non-small cell lung cancer. Here immunoSEQ multiplex PCR was the method, and the copy in TCRdb shows in-frame clones only, minus some. The data show about 78,000 clones, approximately 85% seen once. The sequencing here drew on peripheral blood, taken before any cancer treatment. The receptors were gathered from a man between 35 and 75 years old with stage I lung adenocarcinoma.

The sample holds one count of this clone. V is TRBV6-5 and J is TRBJ1-1; D unresolved. The V end lost 6 bases, the J end lost 6 bases, and 11 bases lay between the germline ends. The CDR3 runs 12 residues. CDR1 is MNHEY and CDR2 is SVGAGI in the germline V gene. In nucleotides, the CDR3 is TGTGCCAGCAGGGGCCCTCGGGCTGAAGCTTTCTTT. Translated: CASRGPRAEAFF.

The genes are TRBV7-2 and TRBJ1-1; D possibly corresponds to TRBD1 (5 bases). CDR1 is SGHTA, CDR2 FQGNSA, per germline. The V gene lost 1 base and the J gene lost 5 bases, with 17 bases spanning the gap. The CDR3 runs to 16 residues. The CDR3: CASSLGGGTKGTEAFF. The CDR3 DNA reads TGTGCCAGCAGCTTAGGGGGTGGGACTAAGGGGACTGAAGCTTTCTTT.

The rearrangement links TRBV19 to TRBJ1-4, with TRBD1 as a possible D gene (5 bases). Germline V gene data show CDR1 as LNHDA and CDR2 as SQIVND (reference sequence). This CDR3 spans 15 amino acids. Trimming left V 7 bases short and J 0 bases short, with 12 bases between. The CDR3: CASNRGDATNEKLFF. CDR3 bases: TGTGCCAGTAATCGAGGGGATGCAACTAATGAAAAACTGTTTTTT.

This clone was counted only a few times. J is TRBJ1-5 and V is TRBV18; D gene unclear. CDR3 length equals 15 residues. V was pared by 2 bases and J by 1 base, with 9 bases between. The germline CDR1 and CDR2 sequences are KGHSH and LQKENI. CDR3 in amino acids: CASSPEGYSNQPQHF. CDR3 coding DNA: TGTGCCAGCTCACCAGAGGGATACAGCAATCAGCCCCAGCATTTT.

This clone was counted a single time. The chain couples TRBV7-9 to TRBJ1-6, with D unresolved. Germline V gene data show CDR1 as SEHNR and CDR2 as FQNEAQ (reference sequence). V was clipped by 4 bases and J by 3 bases, with 10 bases between them. The CDR3 is 15 amino acids. The CDR3 loop reads CASSYRRDYNSPLHF. The CDR3 coding sequence is TGTGCCAGCAGCTATAGGCGGGACTATAATTCACCCCTCCACTTT.

This chain connects TRBV27 to TRBJ2-3, with 12 bases aligning to TRBD1. Germline V gives CDR1 MNHEY, CDR2 SMNVEV (reference sequence). With V trimmed by 5 bases and J by 6 bases, 9 bases remained unmatched. The CDR3 is 16 residues long. In DNA, the CDR3 is TGTGCCAGCAGTGTCGGGACAGGGGGCTGGAGGGATACGCAGTATTTT. Translated, it gives CASSVGTGGWRDTQYF.

This sequence joins TRBV19 and TRBJ1-3; no firm D call. The CDR3 totals 16 residues. The germline V gene encodes CDR1 LNHDA and CDR2 SQIVND (reference sequence). V was clipped by 3 bases and J by 0 bases, with 12 bases between them. CDR3 in DNA: TGTGCCAGTAGTATTGGTCGGACTAGCTCTGGAAACACCATATATTTT. It yields the protein CASSIGRTSSGNTIYF.

There are a few counts of this clone. CDR3 sequence: CAWRVWGADTEAFF. The CDR3 DNA sequence: TGTGCCTGGAGAGTTTGGGGGGCTGACACTGAAGCTTTCTTT. V usage is TRBV30 and J usage is TRBJ1-1, with D possibly being TRBD1 (6 bases). The CDR3 length is 14 residues. V was shortened by 3 bases and J by 3 bases, with 14 bases between the two germline ends. Germline lookup yields CDR1 GTSNPN and CDR2 SVGIG (reference sequence).

The V gene is TRBV19, the J gene TRBJ2-4; perhaps TRBD1 as D (6 bases). This CDR3 comprises 13 residues. Germline CDR1 LNHDA, CDR2 SQIVND (reference sequence). V lost 10 bases and J 3 bases, leaving 13 bases between the germline ends. The CDR3 is CAITDSDKNIQYF. CDR3 nucleotide sequence: TGTGCCATCACGGACAGCGACAAAAACATTCAGTACTTC.

This sequence joins TRBV6-6 and TRBJ1-4, with D possibly matching TRBD1 (5 bases). Germline assignment: CDR1 MNHNY and CDR2 SVGAGI (reference sequence). The length of the CDR3 is 15 residues. The V and J ends lost 2 bases and 5 bases respectively, with 12 bases between them. CDR3 bases: TGTGCCAGCAGTTACCCTATCCGGGGGAATGAAAAACTGTTTTTT. Amino acid sequence: CASSYPIRGNEKLFF.

This clone is a singleton in its sample. The genes are TRBV28 and TRBJ1-1; weak D call: TRBD1 (5 bases). Germline V lookup: CDR1 MDHEN, CDR2 SYDVKM. The CDR3 runs 18 residues. Trimming pared 3 bases from V and 0 bases from J, leaving 20 bases between. The CDR3 region is CASSFPSSRQTLNTEAFF. DNA of the CDR3: TGTGCCAGCAGTTTCCCCAGTTCCAGACAGACCTTGAACACTGAAGCTTTCTTT. The entire variable domain, with the rest obtained from reference TRBV28 and TRBJ1-1, is as follows: DVKVTQSSRYLVKRTGEKVFLECVQDMDHENMFWYRQDPGLGLRLIYFSYDVKMKEKGDIPEGYSVSREKKERFSLILESASTNQTSMYLCASSFPSSRQTLNTEAFFGQGTRLTVV.

The chain has TRBV7-9 and TRBJ2-5; no reliable D call. Germline values: CDR1 SEHNR, CDR2 FQNEAQ (reference sequence). CDR3 length: 12 amino acids. The V gene lost 5 bases and the J gene lost 5 bases, with 9 bases spanning the gap. CDR3 residues: CASSLLSETQYF. DNA of the CDR3: TGTGCCAGCAGCCTACTAAGCGAGACCCAGTACTTC.

The gene calls are TRBV11-2 and TRBJ1-1, with a possible D match to TRBD1 (5 bases). V was pared by 3 bases and J by 1 base, with 9 bases between. This CDR3 spans 14 amino acids. Germline loops: CDR1 SGHAT, CDR2 FQNNGV. CDR3 bases: TGTGCCAGCAGCTTTTTCACAGGGAACACTGAAGCTTTCTTT. It codes for CASSFFTGNTEAFF. Using reference TRBV11-2 and TRBJ1-1 for the parts outside the CDR3, the full variable domain is EAGVAQSPRYKIIEKRQSVAFWCNPISGHATLYWYQQILGQGPKLLIQFQNNGVVDDSQLPKDRFSAERLKGVDSTLKIQPAKLEDSAVYLCASSFFTGNTEAFFGQGTRLTVV.

The chain has TRBV5-4 and TRBJ2-1; D is perhaps TRBD1 (5 bases). CDR1 is SGHNT and CDR2 is YYREEE in the germline V gene (reference sequence). This CDR3 has 11 residues. The germline V and J ends were trimmed by 8 bases and 5 bases, with 8 bases remaining between them. The CDR3 DNA reads TGTGCCAGTTTAGGGGACAATGAGCAGTTCTTC. The encoded protein is CASLGDNEQFF.

The rearrangement links TRBV7-2 to TRBJ2-3, with D possibly being TRBD1 or TRBD2 (5 bases each). The CDR3 has 12 residues. CDR1 and CDR2 (germline): SGHTA, FQGNSA. V was cut by 1 base and J by 7 bases, with 6 bases left in between. The CDR3 is CASSLGGNTQYF. DNA for the CDR3: TGTGCCAGCAGCTTAGGGGGGAATACGCAGTATTTT.

The chain recombines TRBV18 with TRBJ2-7, with 8 bases aligning to TRBD1. The germline V gene has CDR1 KGHSH and CDR2 LQKENI. V shed 3 bases, J shed 7 bases, and the junction held 5 bases outside the gene matches. The length of the CDR3 is 13 residues. The DNA for the CDR3 is TGTGCCAGCTCACCGGGACAGGTGTGGGAGCAGTACTTC. Its protein is CASSPGQVWEQYF.

This sequence joins TRBV27 and TRBJ2-7; D not certain. The V end lost 5 bases, the J end lost 0 bases, and 8 bases lay between the germline ends. Germline CDR1 MNHEY, CDR2 SMNVEV (reference sequence). CDR3 size: 13 residues. The CDR3 sequence: CASSLTLSYEQYF. In DNA, the CDR3 is TGTGCCAGCAGTCTAACCCTCTCCTACGAGCAGTACTTC.

V usage is TRBV10-1 and J usage is TRBJ2-1; 9 positions agree with TRBD2. CDR1 is WNHNN and CDR2 is SYGVQD in the germline V gene (reference sequence). V dropped 4 bases and J dropped 3; count of bases not matched to a gene: 4. This CDR3 contains 15 residues. The chain's CDR3 is CASSGVTSGYNEQFF. CDR3 bases: TGCGCCAGCAGTGGGGTGACTAGCGGCTACAATGAGCAGTTCTTC.